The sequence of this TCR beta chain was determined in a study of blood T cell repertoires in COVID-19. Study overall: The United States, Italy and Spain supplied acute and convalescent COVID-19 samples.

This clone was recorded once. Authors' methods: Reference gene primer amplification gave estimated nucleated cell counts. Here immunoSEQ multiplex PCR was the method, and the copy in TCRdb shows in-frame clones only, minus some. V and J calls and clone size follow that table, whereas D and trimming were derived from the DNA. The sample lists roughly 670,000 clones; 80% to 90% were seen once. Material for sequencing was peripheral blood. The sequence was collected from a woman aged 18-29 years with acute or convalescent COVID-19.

CDR3 region: CASSGAGHDQPQHF. The DNA of the CDR3 is TGCGCCAGCAGTGGGGCAGGGCATGATCAGCCCCAGCATTTT. The genes are TRBV10-2 and TRBJ1-5; a weak D match, TRBD1 (5 bases). CDR1 is WSHSY, CDR2 SAAADI, per germline. Trimming left V 4 bases short and J 5 bases short, with 12 bases between. The CDR3 runs to 14 residues.